This T cell receptor (beta chain) appears in the sequencing data of a study of CD8+ T cells in alopecia areata. From alopecia areata patients, lesional scalp punch biopsies and peripheral blood were collected. Sorting of PBMCs yielded the CD4+ and CD8+ T cells. Notes on this clone: Its antigen is as yet unknown.

Investigators isolated RNA and reverse transcribed it into cDNA to act as the sequencing template. Sequencing was performed with immunoSEQ multiplex PCR; in TCRdb, only in-frame clones are kept and a portion is missing. The sample shows around 250,000 clones, about 68% of them seen only once. Overall study findings and caveats: Scalp data also include sequences from resident alphabeta T cells of normal skin. The study found higher clonality in lesional than normal scalp, especially in alopecia totalis/universalis.

This clonotype originated in a human donor with alopecia areata. The sequencing here drew on CD4+ T cells sorted from blood, taken at week 0.

Written as DNA, the CDR3 is TGCGCCAGCAGCTTGACGTCCAGGGAGCTGTTTTTT. Its translation: CASSLTSRELFF. V gene TRBV5-1 combines with J gene TRBJ2-2, with D unresolved. Trimming shortened V by 1 base and J by 9 bases, and 7 bases separated the two germline ends. CDR1 is SGHRS and CDR2 is YFSETQ in the germline V gene. The CDR3 loop spans 12 amino acids.